This entry concerns a single T cell receptor beta chain. V lost 5 bases, J lost 2 bases, and 4 bases stayed unmatched. CDR3 length: 14 residues. Germline V gene lookup returns CDR1 LNHDA and CDR2 SQIVND (reference sequence). These data originate in a study of blood T cell repertoires in COVID-19. Overall study: Nucleic acid was either cDNA or gDNA, and it came from T cells, B-cell-depleted T cells, or PBMCs.

Study members were between about 18 and 95 years old and lived in 20 to 30 US regions. Clinical history reported by participants formed the basis on which cohorts were assigned. Source study methods: Estimation of nucleated cell counts relied on the amplification of reference gene primers. Assay used: immunoSEQ multiplex PCR; TCRdb lists only in-frame clones, some missing. Clone size and V and J calls were adopted from that table, with D and trimming inferred from the DNA. The sample has roughly 290,000 clones; around 87% are singletons. V and J are TRBV19 and TRBJ2-5; 8 bases match TRBD1. The receptor comes from a woman aged 18 to 35 with acute COVID-19. Material: PBMCs or T cells enriched from blood (not recorded which). The CDR3 protein is CASSSGQEQETQYF. CDR3 nucleotide sequence: TGTGCCAGTAGTTCGGGACAGGAGCAAGAGACCCAGTACTTC.